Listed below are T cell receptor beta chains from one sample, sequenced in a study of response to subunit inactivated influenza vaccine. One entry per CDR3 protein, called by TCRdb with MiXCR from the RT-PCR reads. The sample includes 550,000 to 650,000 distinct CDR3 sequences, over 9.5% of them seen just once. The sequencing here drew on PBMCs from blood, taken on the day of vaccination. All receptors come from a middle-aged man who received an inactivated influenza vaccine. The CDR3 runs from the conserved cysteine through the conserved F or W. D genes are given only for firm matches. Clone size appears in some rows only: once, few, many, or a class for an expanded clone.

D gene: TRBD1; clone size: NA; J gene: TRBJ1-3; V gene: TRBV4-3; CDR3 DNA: TGCGCCAGCAGCCAAGCGTGGGACAGGGGGTTAAACACCATATATTTT; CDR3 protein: CASSQAWDRGLNTIYF
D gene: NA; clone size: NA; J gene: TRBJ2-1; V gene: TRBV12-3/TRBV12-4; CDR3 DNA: TGTGCCAGCAGTTTCCGCCAGGGCCCCTACAATGAGCAGTTCTTC; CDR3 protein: CASSFRQGPYNEQFF
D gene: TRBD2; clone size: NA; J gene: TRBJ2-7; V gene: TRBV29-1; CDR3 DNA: TGCAGCGTTGTAAGCGGGAGCTCCTACGAGCAGTACTTC; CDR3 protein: CSVVSGSSYEQYF
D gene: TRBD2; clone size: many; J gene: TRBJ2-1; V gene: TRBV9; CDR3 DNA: TGTGCCAGCAGCGTAGTGTCTAGCGGGAGTAATGAGCAGTTCTTC; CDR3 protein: CASSVVSSGSNEQFF
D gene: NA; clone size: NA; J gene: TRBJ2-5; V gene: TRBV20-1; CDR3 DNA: TGCAGTGCTTCCCCCTTCGACAGCCTTCAAGAGACCCAGTACTTC; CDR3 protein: CSASPFDSLQETQYF
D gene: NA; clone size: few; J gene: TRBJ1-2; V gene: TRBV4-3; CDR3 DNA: TGCGCCAGCAGCCATGTTCCGGACAGAAGGGGCTACACCTTC; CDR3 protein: CASSHVPDRRGYTF
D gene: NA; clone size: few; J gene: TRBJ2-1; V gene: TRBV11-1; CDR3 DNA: TGTGCCAGCAGCCCAGTTGCCACCTACTCTAGCGTGAGGGCTAGCGTGAATGAGCAGTTCTTC; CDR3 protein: CASSPVATYSSVRASVNEQFF
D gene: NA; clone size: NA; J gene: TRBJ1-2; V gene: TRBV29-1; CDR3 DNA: TGCAGCGTTGAAGATCTGGTACAGACTAACTATGGCTACACCTTC; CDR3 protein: CSVEDLVQTNYGYTF
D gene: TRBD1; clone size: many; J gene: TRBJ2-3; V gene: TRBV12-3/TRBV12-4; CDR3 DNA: TGTGCCAGCAGTTTTTACTGGCAGGGGGTCGAAGGCACAGATACGCAGTATTTT; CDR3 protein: CASSFYWQGVEGTDTQYF
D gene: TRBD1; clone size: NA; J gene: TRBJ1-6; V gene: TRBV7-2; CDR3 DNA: TGTGCCAGCAGGTCAGGGGGCGAAAATTCACCCCTCCACTTT; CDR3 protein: CASRSGGENSPLHF
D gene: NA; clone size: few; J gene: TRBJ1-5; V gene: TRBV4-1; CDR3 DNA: TGCGCCAGCAGCCCGGCACGACCGGGTCAGCCCCAGCATTTT; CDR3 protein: CASSPARPGQPQHF
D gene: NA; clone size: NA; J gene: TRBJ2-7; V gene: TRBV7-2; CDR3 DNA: TGTGCCAGCAGCCCCGCCCGGGCGTTAAGCAAGCAGTACTTC; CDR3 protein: CASSPARALSKQYF
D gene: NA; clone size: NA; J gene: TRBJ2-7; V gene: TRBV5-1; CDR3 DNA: TGCGCCAGCAGCTTGCGCCAGCCAACCTACGAGCAGTACTTC; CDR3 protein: CASSLRQPTYEQYF
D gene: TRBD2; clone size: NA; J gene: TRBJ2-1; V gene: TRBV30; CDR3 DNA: TGTGCCTGGAGTGTATTCGGACTAGCGGGAGCCAATGAGCAGTTCTTC; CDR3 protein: CAWSVFGLAGANEQFF
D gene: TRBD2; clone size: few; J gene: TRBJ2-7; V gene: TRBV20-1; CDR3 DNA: TGCAGTGCTAGGGGCACTGGACTAGCGGGAGGAAGGCGCGAGCAGTACTTC; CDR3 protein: CSARGTGLAGGRREQYF
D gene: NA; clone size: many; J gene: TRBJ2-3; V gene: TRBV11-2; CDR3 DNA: TGTGCCAGCAGCTTACAGCTCCGAGGGAGCACAGATACGCAGTATTTT; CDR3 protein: CASSLQLRGSTDTQYF
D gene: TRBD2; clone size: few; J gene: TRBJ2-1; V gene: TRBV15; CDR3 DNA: TGTGCCACCAGCAGGACCGGGACTAGGAAAAGCAATGAGCAGTTCTTC; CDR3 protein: CATSRTGTRKSNEQFF
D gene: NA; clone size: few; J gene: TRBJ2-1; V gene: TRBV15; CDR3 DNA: TGTGCCACCAGCAAGGGGGGGGAGCCCACCGTACAGTTCTTC; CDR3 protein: CATSKGGEPTVQFF
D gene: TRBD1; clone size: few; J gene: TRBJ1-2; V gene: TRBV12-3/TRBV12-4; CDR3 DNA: TGTGCCAGCAGTGGACAGGGACGTCAAGGCTACACCTTC; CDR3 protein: CASSGQGRQGYTF
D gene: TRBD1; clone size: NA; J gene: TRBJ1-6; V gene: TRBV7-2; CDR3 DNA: TGTGCCAGCAGCTTAAACGGGGGGACAGACAATTCACCCCTCCACTTT; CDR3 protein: CASSLNGGTDNSPLHF
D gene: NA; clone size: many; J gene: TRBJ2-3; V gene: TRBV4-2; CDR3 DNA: TGTGCCAGCAGCCAAGAGAATAGCTCCCCCTCGGATACGCAGTATTTT; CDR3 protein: CASSQENSSPSDTQYF
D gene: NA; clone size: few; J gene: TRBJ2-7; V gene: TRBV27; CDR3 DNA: TGTGCCAGCAGTTTAAAAGGGGCGAAAAACGAGCAGTACTTC; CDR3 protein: CASSLKGAKNEQYF
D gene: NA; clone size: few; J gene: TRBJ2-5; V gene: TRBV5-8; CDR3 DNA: TGTGCCAGCAGCTCCGGACATTTAATTGCCCAAGAGACCCAGTACTTC; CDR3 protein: CASSSGHLIAQETQYF
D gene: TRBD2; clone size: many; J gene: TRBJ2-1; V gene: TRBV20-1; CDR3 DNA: TGCAGTGCTAGAGGGGCGGGGGACGTCTACAATGAGCAGTTCTTC; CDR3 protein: CSARGAGDVYNEQFF
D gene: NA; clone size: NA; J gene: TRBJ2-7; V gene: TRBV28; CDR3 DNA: TGTGCCAGCAGTACGGTTTGGGCTAAGTACTTC; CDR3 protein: CASSTVWAKYF
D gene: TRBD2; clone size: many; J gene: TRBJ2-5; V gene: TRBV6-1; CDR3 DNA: TGTGCCAGCACAAGCGGGGTTTTAGGAGAGACCCAGTACTTC; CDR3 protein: CASTSGVLGETQYF
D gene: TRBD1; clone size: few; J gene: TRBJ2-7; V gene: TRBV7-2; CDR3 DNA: TGTGCCAGCAGCCGACAGGGTGGCGGCTACGAGCAGTACTTC; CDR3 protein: CASSRQGGGYEQYF
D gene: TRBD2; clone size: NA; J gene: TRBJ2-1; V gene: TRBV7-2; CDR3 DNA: TGTGCCAGCAGCTCCCAAGGGTTAGCGGGATGGGGGCAGTTCTTC; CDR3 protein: CASSSQGLAGWGQFF
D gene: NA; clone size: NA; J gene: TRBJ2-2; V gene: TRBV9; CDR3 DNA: TGTGCCAGCAGCGTAGACAGGGACCGAGGGGAGCTGTTTTTT; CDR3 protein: CASSVDRDRGELFF
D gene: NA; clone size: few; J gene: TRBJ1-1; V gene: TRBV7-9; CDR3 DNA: TGTGCCAGCAGCTCCCGAAAAAGAGTTGAAGCTTTCTTT; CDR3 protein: CASSSRKRVEAFF
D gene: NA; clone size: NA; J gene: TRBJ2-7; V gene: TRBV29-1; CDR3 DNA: TGCAGCGTTGACGTGAGAACAGGGAACTACGAGCAGTACTTC; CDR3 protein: CSVDVRTGNYEQYF
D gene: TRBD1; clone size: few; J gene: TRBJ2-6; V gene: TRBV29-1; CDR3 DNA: TGCAGCGTAGGACAGGGGGCTGGGGCCAACGTCCTGACTTTC; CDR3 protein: CSVGQGAGANVLTF
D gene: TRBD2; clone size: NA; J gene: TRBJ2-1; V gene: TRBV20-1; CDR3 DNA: TGCAGTGCACGAGCGGGAGGGTTTGAGCAGTTCTTC; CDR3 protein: CSARAGGFEQFF
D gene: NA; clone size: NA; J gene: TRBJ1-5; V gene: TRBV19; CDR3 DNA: TGTGCCACCGCGCAGGGACATAGCAATCAGCCCCAGCATTTT; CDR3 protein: CATAQGHSNQPQHF
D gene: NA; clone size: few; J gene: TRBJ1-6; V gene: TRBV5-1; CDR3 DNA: TGCGCCAGCAGCCTGGCCCAGGGTGCTAATTCACCCCTCCACTTT; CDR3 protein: CASSLAQGANSPLHF
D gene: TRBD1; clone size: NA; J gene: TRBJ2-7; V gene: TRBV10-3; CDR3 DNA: TGTGCCGCCGACACAGGGGGCGGAATCGACGAGCAGTACTTC; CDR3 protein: CAADTGGGIDEQYF
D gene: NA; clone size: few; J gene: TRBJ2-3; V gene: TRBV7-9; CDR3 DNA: TGTGCCAGCAGCCTTCAGACACATCGGGATACGCAGTATTTT; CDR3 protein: CASSLQTHRDTQYF
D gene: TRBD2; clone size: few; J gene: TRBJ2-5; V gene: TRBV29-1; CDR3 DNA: TGCAGCGTTGTGGGGACTAGCGGGGCGAGGACCCAGTACTTC; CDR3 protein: CSVVGTSGARTQYF
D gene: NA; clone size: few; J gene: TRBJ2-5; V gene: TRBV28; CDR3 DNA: TGTGCCAGCAGTCCCGGATTTTTAGAGACCCAGTACTTC; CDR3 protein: CASSPGFLETQYF
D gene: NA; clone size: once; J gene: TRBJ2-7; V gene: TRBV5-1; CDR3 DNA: TGCGCCAGCAGCCCCCACAGTTCCTCCTACGAGCAGTACTTC; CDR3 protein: CASSPHSSSYEQYF
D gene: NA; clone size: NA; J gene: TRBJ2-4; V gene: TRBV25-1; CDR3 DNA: TGTGCCAGCAGTGAATGGGGCAGAAACATTCAGTACTTC; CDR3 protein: CASSEWGRNIQYF
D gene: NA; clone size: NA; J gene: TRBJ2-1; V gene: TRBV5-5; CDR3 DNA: TGTGCCAGCAGCCTCACGGACTTTGTAAACAATGAGCAGTTCTTC; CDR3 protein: CASSLTDFVNNEQFF